A single sample is the source of the 26 T cell receptor beta chains below, sequenced in a study of cytomegalovirus exposure and HLA in healthy donors. A multiplex PCR was run with 60 Vbeta primers and 13 Jbeta primers. The method was immunoSEQ multiplex PCR; TCRdb's version includes in-frame clones alone and lacks a portion of them. The sample contains 130,000 to 150,000 clones, 75% to 90% of which appear only once. Sequenced input: PBMCs. Receptor source: a man aged 35-49 years in good health and CMV-seronegative.

The chain is built from TRBV5-4 and TRBJ1-2; D might be TRBD1 (6 bases). Trimming cost V 5 bases and J 4 bases, with 18 bases left between them. This CDR3 has 15 residues. Germline V gives CDR1 SGHNT, CDR2 YYREEE (reference sequence). CDR3 amino acids: CASSAGGALGYGYTF. In DNA form, the CDR3 reads TGTGCCAGCAGTGCCGGGGGGGCGCTGGGCTATGGCTACACCTTC.

The chain has TRBV5-4 and TRBJ1-5; 12 nucleotides align to TRBD1. The trim removed 4 bases at V and 2 bases at J, leaving 4 bases unmatched. The CDR3 contains 16 residues. The germline CDR1 and CDR2 sequences are SGHNT and YYREEE (reference sequence). This CDR3 reads CASSRRDRGRNQPQHF. CDR3 sequence (DNA): TGTGCCAGCAGCCGCCGGGACAGGGGGCGCAATCAGCCCCAGCATTTT.

The chain combines TRBV7-2 with TRBJ2-7, with a tentative D call TRBD1 (6 bases). This CDR3 has 15 residues. CDR1 and CDR2 (germline): SGHTA, FQGNSA. Trimming cost V 5 bases and J 4 bases, with 18 bases left between them. CDR3 bases: TGTGCCAGCAGCCCGACAGGCGCTCTAGTATACGAGCAGTACTTC. Its protein is CASSPTGALVYEQYF.

This clone came up once. This chain uses TRBV28 with TRBJ2-5; perhaps TRBD2 as D (5 bases). With 3 bases removed from V and 4 bases from J, the gap between germline ends came to 9 bases. The CDR3 is made up of 13 amino acids. The germline V gene encodes CDR1 MDHEN and CDR2 SYDVKM. CDR3 nucleotide sequence: TGTGCCAGCAGTTTCGAGAGGGTAGAGACCCAGTACTTC. Translated, it gives CASSFERVETQYF.

This clone was observed a single time. The chain links TRBV5-4 to TRBJ2-5; 8 positions match TRBD1. This CDR3 contains 15 residues. Germline V gene lookup returns CDR1 SGHNT and CDR2 YYREEE (reference sequence). Trimming removed 1 base from V and 5 bases from J; junction bases left unmatched: 7. The CDR3 DNA is TGTGCCAGCAGCTTGAGTCAGGGGGCCGAGGAGACCCAGTACTTC. This gives the protein CASSLSQGAEETQYF.

The rearrangement uses TRBV7-2 and TRBJ2-5; TRBD1 is a possible D gene (7 bases). The tail of the sequence fits TRBJ2-7 better, so the J call may be wrong. There are 15 residues in the CDR3. Germline CDR1 is SGHTA and CDR2 is FQGNSA. The CDR3 loop is CASSLAGGGTYEQYF. CDR3 nucleotide sequence: TGTGCCAGCAGCTTAGCAGGAGGGGGCACCTACGAGCAGTACTTC.

The chain joins TRBV6-5 to TRBJ2-7, with TRBD1 as a possible D gene (6 bases). Germline V lookup: CDR1 MNHEY, CDR2 SVGAGI. The CDR3 runs to 13 residues. Trimming took 7 bases from V and 4 from J, leaving 14 bases between them. The CDR3 loop reads CASTAQGHYEQYF. As DNA, the CDR3 is TGTGCCAGCACCGCCCAGGGGCATTACGAGCAGTACTTC.

The chain links TRBV7-8 to TRBJ2-1, with 10 bases lining up with TRBD2. Per germline, CDR1 SGHVS and CDR2 FQNEAQ. The CDR3 is 16 residues long. V lost 1 base, J lost 4 bases, and 4 bases stayed unmatched. DNA of the CDR3: TGTGCCAGCAGCTTAGTTGGGACTAGCGAATACAATGAGCAGTTCTTC. Amino acids: CASSLVGTSEYNEQFF.

The rearrangement uses TRBV23-1 and TRBJ2-3; weak D call: TRBD2 (6 bases). TRBV23-1 is an ORF, with its function uncertain. The CDR3 has 19 residues. Trimming stripped 6 bases from V and 2 bases from J, with 27 bases between. Here the CDR3 DNA reads TGCGCCAGCAGCCCCCCCGGCCTCACTAAAGGCGGGGACACAGATACGCAGTATTTT. The encoded protein is CASSPPGLTKGGDTDTQYF.

For this clone: The same CDR3 arises from other DNA sequences in this sample as well. This chain uses TRBV5-1 with TRBJ1-5; no definite D call. CDR1 is SGHRS, CDR2 YFSETQ, per germline. The V gene lost 0 bases and the J gene lost 6 bases, with 7 bases spanning the gap. The CDR3 has 13 residues. In nucleotides, the CDR3 is TGCGCCAGCAGCTTGGCCGGCGGTCAGCCCCAGCATTTT. Its translation is CASSLAGGQPQHF.

The rearrangement links TRBV5-1 to TRBJ2-7, with 7 nucleotides matching TRBD1. Germline V gives CDR1 SGHRS, CDR2 YFSETQ. The CDR3 extends over 14 amino acids. V lost 4 bases, J lost 5 bases, and 9 bases stayed unmatched. The CDR3 nucleotides read TGCGCCAGCAGCGCTTCGACAGGGAACGACGAGCAGTACTTC. Protein: CASSASTGNDEQYF. Together with reference TRBV5-1 and TRBJ2-7, the CDR3 gives the full variable domain: KAGVTQTPRYLIKTRGQQVTLSCSPISGHRSVSWYQQTPGQGLQFLFEYFSETQRNKGNFPGRFSGRQFSNSRSEMNVSTLELGDSALYLCASSASTGNDEQYFGPGTRLTVT.

The gene calls are TRBV28 and TRBJ1-1; tentative D call: TRBD1 (6 bases). Between the trimmed V and J ends, which lost 6 bases and 1 base, there was a span of 6 bases. The CDR3 is made up of 12 amino acids. Germline V gene lookup returns CDR1 MDHEN and CDR2 SYDVKM. DNA for the CDR3: TGTGCCAGCAGGGGGGCGAACACTGAAGCTTTCTTT. Translated, it gives CASRGANTEAFF.

V gene TRBV6-1 combines with J gene TRBJ2-7; TRBD1 is a possible D gene (6 bases). The CDR3 spans 15 residues. Per the germline V gene, CDR1 is MNHNS and CDR2 is SASEGT. V lost 1 base and J 3 bases, leaving 13 bases between the germline ends. The CDR3 DNA reads TGTGCCAGCAGTGAAGGCCCAGGGGATCTCTACGAGCAGTACTTC. It encodes CASSEGPGDLYEQYF.

The chain joins TRBV5-1 to TRBJ1-4; possible D gene TRBD1, 6 bases. V was cut by 5 bases and J by 2 bases, with 10 bases left in between. This CDR3 region has 14 residues. In germline, CDR1 is SGHRS, CDR2 YFSETQ. The CDR3 region has the DNA TGCGCCAGCAGTGGCACAGGGACTAATGAAAAACTGTTTTTT. This codes for CASSGTGTNEKLFF.

CDR3 DNA: TGCGCCAGCAGCCCTGGAGACGCCACTGAAGCTTTCTTT. Protein product: CASSPGDATEAFF. The chain uses TRBV5-1 and TRBJ1-1; D remains unclear. This CDR3 spans 13 amino acids. The V end lost 4 bases, the J end lost 4 bases, and 11 bases lay between the germline ends. Per the germline V gene, CDR1 is SGHRS and CDR2 is YFSETQ.

This clone was detected only once. The chain carries TRBV6-5 and TRBJ2-3; TRBD2 aligns across 7 bases. The CDR3 totals 16 residues. Germline V CDR1 and CDR2: MNHEY, SVGAGI. V dropped 0 bases and J dropped 2; count of bases not matched to a gene: 5. DNA for the CDR3: TGTGCCAGCAGTTACTCGTGGGGGGGGGACACAGATACGCAGTATTTT. This sequence encodes CASSYSWGGDTDTQYF.

The chain recombines TRBV5-1 with TRBJ1-4, with 9 bases identical to TRBD1. Losses at the gene ends were 4 bases for V and 4 bases for J; bases not matched to a gene: 8. The CDR3 is made up of 16 amino acids. Germline CDR1 reads SGHRS; CDR2 reads YFSETQ. CDR3 sequence reads: CASSDQDRGVNEKLFF. As DNA, the CDR3 is TGCGCCAGCAGCGACCAGGACAGGGGTGTTAATGAAAAACTGTTTTTT.

This clone was counted between two and nine times. J is TRBJ2-2 and V is TRBV5-4, with 11 bases identical to TRBD2. This CDR3 comprises 16 residues. The germline CDR1 and CDR2 sequences are SGHNT and YYREEE (reference sequence). V was pared by 4 bases and J by 5 bases, with 7 bases of the junction left unmatched. The CDR3 coding sequence is TGTGCCAGCAGCCTCCCCACTAGCGGGGGAACCGGGGAGCTGTTTTTT. It yields the protein CASSLPTSGGTGELFF. Together with reference TRBV5-4 and TRBJ2-2, the CDR3 gives the full variable domain: ETGVTQSPTHLIKTRGQQVTLRCSSQSGHNTVSWYQQALGQGPQFIFQYYREEENGRGNFPPRFSGLQFPNYSSELNVNALELDDSALYLCASSLPTSGGTGELFFGEGSRLTVL.

This rearrangement joins TRBV7-2 to TRBJ2-5; TRBD1 is a possible D gene (6 bases). Germline CDR1 reads SGHTA; CDR2 reads FQGNSA. The CDR3 consists of 13 residues. V gave up 9 bases and J gave up 5 bases, with 16 bases separating them. In DNA form, the CDR3 reads TGTGCCAGTAGCCAAGGGACAAGTGAGACCCAGTACTTC. This gives the protein CASSQGTSETQYF.

Here the CDR3 reads CASTYRVYGYTF. The CDR3 DNA reads TGTGCCAGCACGTACAGGGTCTACGGCTACACCTTC. The chain employs TRBV6-1 and TRBJ1-2; a weak D match, TRBD1 (6 bases). The germline V gene encodes CDR1 MNHNS and CDR2 SASEGT. The CDR3 is made up of 12 amino acids. V was cut by 7 bases and J by 8 bases, with 14 bases left in between.

V is TRBV13 and J is TRBJ1-3; D is unclear. Per germline, CDR1 PRHDT and CDR2 FYEKMQ (reference sequence). V gave up 2 bases and J gave up 5 bases, with 7 bases separating them. This CDR3 comprises 13 residues. CDR3 sequence: CASSLLLRNTIYF. For the CDR3, the DNA is TGTGCCAGCAGCTTACTCCTTAGAAACACCATATATTTT.

The chain couples TRBV5-6 to TRBJ2-7, with D possibly matching TRBD1 (6 bases). Germline loops: CDR1 SGHDT, CDR2 YYEEEE. Between the trimmed V and J ends, which lost 5 bases and 3 bases, there was a span of 12 bases. The CDR3 runs 13 residues. As DNA, the CDR3 is TGTGCCAGCAGGGTGAGGGACATCTACGAGCAGTACTTC. It codes for CASRVRDIYEQYF.

The genes are TRBV21-1 and TRBJ2-3; the table assigns TRBD2, which was not confirmed against the DNA. TRBV21-1 is an annotated pseudogene. The CDR3 consists of 17 residues. CDR3 DNA sequence: TGTGCCAGCAGCAAGGTAGACGGGGGGGATCATTCATATACGCAGTATTTT. Protein: CASSKVDGGDHSYTQYF.

This clone came up once. At one end, the junction sequence differs from germline, possibly due to a read error. The V and J genes are TRBV7-7 and TRBJ2-7; D not certain. The germline V gene encodes CDR1 SSHAT and CDR2 FNYEAQ (reference sequence). The CDR3 sequence is 13 residues long. Here the CDR3 reads CASSLGPQNEQYF. CDR3 in DNA: TGTGCTAGCAGCTTAGGGCCCCAAAACGAGCAGTACTTC.

V is TRBV5-6 and J is TRBJ1-1; 8 nucleotides line up with TRBD1. The V segment lost 4 bases and the J segment 4 bases; nucleotides outside the gene matches: 3. Germline CDR1 SGHDT, CDR2 YYEEEE. CDR3 length equals 13 residues. As DNA, the CDR3 is TGTGCCAGCAGCCAGACAGGGGCCACTGAAGCTTTCTTT. Amino acid sequence: CASSQTGATEAFF.

Only one count was recorded for this clone. The rearrangement uses TRBV5-6 and TRBJ1-1, with a weak D call TRBD1 (5 bases). V shed 1 base and J shed 3 bases, with 10 bases lying between them. This CDR3 region has 14 residues. The germline gives CDR1 SGHDT, CDR2 YYEEEE. The CDR3 sequence: CASSLPGRDTEAFF. The CDR3 DNA follows: TGTGCCAGCAGCTTGCCAGGGAGGGACACTGAAGCTTTCTTT.